This T cell receptor beta chain was found in a study of blood T cells in healthy people across ages. Study as a whole: About one barcoded beta molecule per two T cells was the capture yield of template switching. Whole-study findings and limits: Possibly, changes in expanded clonotypes were confounded because donor CMV status was unknown.

CDR1 is SGHAT, CDR2 FQNNGV, per germline. Deletions cut 6 bases from V and 4 bases from J, with 15 bases between. This CDR3 has 14 residues. Sample donors were healthy Caucasian individuals that came from Russia, aged 6 to 90. For the second PCR, which ran for about 7 to 11 cycles, a sample-barcoded 5' primer and a J-beta primer mix were used. Sequencing recovered at least 2.5 million CDR3-containing paired-end reads from each sample. TCRdb passed the 5' RACE reads through MiXCR, listing each CDR3 protein once. This table has fewer than 1.5 million distinct CDR3 sequences, around two fifths appearing once. A note on this clonotype: What it binds is not known.

This sequence was found in a woman under 30 in good health. What was sequenced was blood. This chain joins TRBV11-2 and TRBJ1-1; no definite D call. CDR3 sequence reads: CASSPGLWSTEAFF. In DNA, the CDR3 is TGTGCCAGCAGTCCTGGACTGTGGAGCACTGAAGCTTTCTTT.